This T cell receptor beta chain was sequenced for a study of T cells in Graves' hyperthyroidism and ophthalmopathy. Study information: Once the initial diagnosis was made, peripheral blood was obtained before any treatment.

General study points: The majority of expanded thyroid clonotypes above 0.001 also appeared in blood. The model foresaw ophthalmopathy a median around 6 months prior to onset.

This clonotype was counted ten times or more. Its antigen is still unknown. Graves' hyperthyroidism was deemed stable given no ophthalmopathy progression within 18 months. RNA transcripts provided the source from which TCR beta CDR3 regions were amplified. The primer set for the first-round RT-PCR of the TCR CDR3 was HTBI. TCRdb re-derived calls from the multiplex PCR reads in MiXCR, one entry per CDR3 protein. The sample lists some 500,000 distinct CDR3 sequences, around an eighth occurring once. After removal of 5 bases from V and 4 bases from J, the junction contained 11 bases not matched to a gene. This CDR3 region has 16 residues.

Sequencing was done on a sample of blood. This chain connects TRBV12-3 or TRBV12-4 to TRBJ1-3; 7 bases map to TRBD1. The sequence derives from a woman between 18 and 29 years old with Graves' hyperthyroidism. CDR3 nucleotides: TGTGCCAGCAGTAAACAGGGGTCCTATCGAGGAAACACCATATATTTT. This encodes CASSKQGSYRGNTIYF.